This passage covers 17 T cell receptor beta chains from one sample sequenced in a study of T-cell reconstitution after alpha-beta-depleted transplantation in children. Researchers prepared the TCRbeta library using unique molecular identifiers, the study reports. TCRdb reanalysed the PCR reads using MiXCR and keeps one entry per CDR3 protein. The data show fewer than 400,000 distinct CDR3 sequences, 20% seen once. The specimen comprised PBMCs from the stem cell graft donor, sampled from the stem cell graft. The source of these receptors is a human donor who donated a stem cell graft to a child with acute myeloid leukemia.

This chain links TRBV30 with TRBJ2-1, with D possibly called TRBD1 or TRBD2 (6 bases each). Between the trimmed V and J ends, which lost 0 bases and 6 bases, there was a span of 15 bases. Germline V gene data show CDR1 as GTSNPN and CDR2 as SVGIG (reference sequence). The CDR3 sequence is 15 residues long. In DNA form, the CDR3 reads TGTGCCTGGAGTGTAAGGGGGGAGAGCAGCAATGAGCAGTTCTTC. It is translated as CAWSVRGESSNEQFF.

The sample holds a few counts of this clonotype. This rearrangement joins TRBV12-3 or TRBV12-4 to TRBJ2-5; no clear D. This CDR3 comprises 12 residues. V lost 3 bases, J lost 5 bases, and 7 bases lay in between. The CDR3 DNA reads TGTGCCAGCAGTTTTCTGCGGGAGACCCAGTACTTC. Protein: CASSFLRETQYF.

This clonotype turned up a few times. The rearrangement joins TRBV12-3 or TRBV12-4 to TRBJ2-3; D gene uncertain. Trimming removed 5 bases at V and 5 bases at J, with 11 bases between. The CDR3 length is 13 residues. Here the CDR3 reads CASSPLGGDTQYF. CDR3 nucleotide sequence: TGTGCCAGCAGTCCCCTCGGCGGAGATACGCAGTATTTT.

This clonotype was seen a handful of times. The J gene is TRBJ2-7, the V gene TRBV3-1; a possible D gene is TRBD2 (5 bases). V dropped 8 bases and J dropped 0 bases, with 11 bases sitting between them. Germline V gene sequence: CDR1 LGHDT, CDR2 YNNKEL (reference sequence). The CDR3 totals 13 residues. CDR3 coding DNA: TGTGCCAGCCAGAAGCGGAGCTCCTACGAGCAGTACTTC. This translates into CASQKRSSYEQYF.

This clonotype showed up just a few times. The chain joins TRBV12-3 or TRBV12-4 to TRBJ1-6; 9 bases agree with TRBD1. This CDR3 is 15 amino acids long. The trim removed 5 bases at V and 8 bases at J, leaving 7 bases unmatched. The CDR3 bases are TGTGCCAGCAGTAAACCGGGACAGGGCGATTCACCCCTCCACTTT. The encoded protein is CASSKPGQGDSPLHF.

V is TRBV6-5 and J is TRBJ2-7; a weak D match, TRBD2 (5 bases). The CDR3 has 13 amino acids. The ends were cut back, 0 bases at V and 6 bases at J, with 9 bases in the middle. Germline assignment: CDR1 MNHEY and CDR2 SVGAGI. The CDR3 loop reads CASSYSLASEQYF. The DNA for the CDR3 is TGTGCCAGCAGTTACTCGTTAGCGTCCGAGCAGTACTTC.

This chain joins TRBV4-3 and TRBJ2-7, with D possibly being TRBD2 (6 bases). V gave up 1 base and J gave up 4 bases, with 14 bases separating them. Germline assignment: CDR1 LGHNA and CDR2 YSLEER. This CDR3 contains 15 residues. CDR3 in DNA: TGCGCCAGCAGCCAAGTCCCGGGAGCGAGGTACGAGCAGTACTTC. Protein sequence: CASSQVPGARYEQYF.

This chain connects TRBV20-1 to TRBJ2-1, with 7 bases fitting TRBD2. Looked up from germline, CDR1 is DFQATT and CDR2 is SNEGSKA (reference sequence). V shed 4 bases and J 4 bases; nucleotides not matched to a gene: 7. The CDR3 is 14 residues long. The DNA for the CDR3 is TGCAGTGCTATAAGAGCGGGGACTTACAATGAGCAGTTCTTC. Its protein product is CSAIRAGTYNEQFF.

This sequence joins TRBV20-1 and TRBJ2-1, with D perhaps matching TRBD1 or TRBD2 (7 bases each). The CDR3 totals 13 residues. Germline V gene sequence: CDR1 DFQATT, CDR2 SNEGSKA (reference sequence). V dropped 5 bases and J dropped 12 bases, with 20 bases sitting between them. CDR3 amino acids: CSAVKGGGIVQFF. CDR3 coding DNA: TGCAGTGCTGTAAAGGGAGGGGGCATCGTGCAGTTCTTC.

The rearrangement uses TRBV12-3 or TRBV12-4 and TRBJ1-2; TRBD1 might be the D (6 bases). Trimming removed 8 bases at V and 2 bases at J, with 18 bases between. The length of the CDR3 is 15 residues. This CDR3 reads CASVDRTQRNYGYTF. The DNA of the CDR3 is TGTGCCAGCGTCGACAGGACCCAAAGAAACTATGGCTACACCTTC.

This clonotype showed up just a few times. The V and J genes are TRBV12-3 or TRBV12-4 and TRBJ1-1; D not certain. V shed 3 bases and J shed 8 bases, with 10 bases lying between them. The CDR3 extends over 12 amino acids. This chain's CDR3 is CASSLAAREAFF. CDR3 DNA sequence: TGTGCCAGCAGTTTGGCGGCGAGGGAAGCTTTCTTT.

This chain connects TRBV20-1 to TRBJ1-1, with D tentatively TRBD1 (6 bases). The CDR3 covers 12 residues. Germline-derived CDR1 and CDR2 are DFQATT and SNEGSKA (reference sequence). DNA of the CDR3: TGCAGCGGTGGGGGCCTCGAGCCTGAAGCTTTCTTT. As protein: CSGGGLEPEAFF.

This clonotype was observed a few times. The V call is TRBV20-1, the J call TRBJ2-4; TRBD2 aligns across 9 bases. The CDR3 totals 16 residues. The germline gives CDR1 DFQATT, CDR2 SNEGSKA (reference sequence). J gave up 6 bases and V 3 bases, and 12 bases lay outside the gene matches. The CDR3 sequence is CSASVVAGGPGNIQYF. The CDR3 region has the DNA TGCAGTGCTAGTGTCGTGGCGGGAGGGCCGGGAAACATTCAGTACTTC.

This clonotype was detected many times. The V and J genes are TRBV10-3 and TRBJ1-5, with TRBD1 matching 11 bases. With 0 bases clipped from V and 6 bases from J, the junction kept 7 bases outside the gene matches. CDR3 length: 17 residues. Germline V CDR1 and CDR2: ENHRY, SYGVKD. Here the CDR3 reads CAISESSGGTGGQPQHF. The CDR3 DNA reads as TGTGCCATCAGTGAGTCGTCGGGTGGGACAGGGGGTCAGCCCCAGCATTTT.

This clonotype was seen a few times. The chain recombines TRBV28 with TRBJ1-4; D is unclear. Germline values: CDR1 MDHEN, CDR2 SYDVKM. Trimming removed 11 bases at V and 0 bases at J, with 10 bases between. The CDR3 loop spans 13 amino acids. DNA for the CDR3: TGTGCCTCACTCGGGGCAACTAATGAAAAACTGTTTTTT. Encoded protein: CASLGATNEKLFF.

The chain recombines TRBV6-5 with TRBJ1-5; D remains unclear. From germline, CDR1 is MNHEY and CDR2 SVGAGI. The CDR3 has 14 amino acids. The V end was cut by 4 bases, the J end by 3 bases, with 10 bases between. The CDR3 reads CASSFTRSNQPQHF. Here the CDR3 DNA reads TGTGCCAGCAGTTTTACGAGGTCCAATCAGCCCCAGCATTTT.

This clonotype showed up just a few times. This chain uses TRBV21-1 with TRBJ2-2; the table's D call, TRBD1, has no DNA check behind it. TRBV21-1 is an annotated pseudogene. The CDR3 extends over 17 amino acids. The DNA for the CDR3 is TGTGCCAGCAGCAAAGCTCTAGGGGGCGCGAACACCGGGGAGCTGTTTTTT. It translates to CASSKALGGANTGELFF.